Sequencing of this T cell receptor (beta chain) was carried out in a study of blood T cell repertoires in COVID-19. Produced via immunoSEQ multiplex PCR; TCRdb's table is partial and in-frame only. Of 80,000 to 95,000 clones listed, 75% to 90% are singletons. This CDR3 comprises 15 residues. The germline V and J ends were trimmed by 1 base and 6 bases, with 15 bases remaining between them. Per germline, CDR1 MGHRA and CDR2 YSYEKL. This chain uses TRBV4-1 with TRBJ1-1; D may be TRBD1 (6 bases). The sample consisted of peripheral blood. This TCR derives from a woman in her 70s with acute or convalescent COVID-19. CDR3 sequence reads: CASSQGTGRTPEAFF. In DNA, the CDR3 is TGCGCCAGCAGCCAAGGTACAGGGAGAACCCCTGAAGCTTTCTTT.